Below, one T cell receptor (beta chain) is given with its context. This record comes from a study of T-cell memory formation after mild COVID-19. TCRdb processed the 5' RACE reads anew with MiXCR; each CDR3 protein has one entry. The sample carries about 470,000 distinct CDR3 sequences, around a quarter recorded once. The germline V gene has CDR1 MNHEY and CDR2 SMNVEV (reference sequence). There are 13 residues in the CDR3. Between the trimmed V and J ends, which lost 0 bases and 7 bases, there was a span of 7 bases. Sequenced sample: PBMCs or a T cell subset sorted from them (not recorded which). This clonotype was obtained from an adult woman who had mild COVID-19 (a few samples of this study predate the infection). Cell type and time point are not known. The chain couples TRBV27 to TRBJ2-1; D is ambiguous. The CDR3 sequence: CASSLSFGNEQFF. The CDR3 DNA sequence: TGTGCCAGCAGTTTATCTTTCGGGAATGAGCAGTTCTTC.